This T cell receptor (beta chain) was captured by sequencing in a study of human T cells and chemical hapten exposure. The study, taken as a whole, reports: The formation of large CDR3 similarity clusters by expanded TCRs significantly exceeded that of controls.

For this clonotype: Antigen: not known.

From germline, CDR1 is MNHNY and CDR2 SVGAGI (reference sequence). V dropped 3 bases and J dropped 1 base, with 12 bases sitting between them. The CDR3 runs to 15 residues. The study's library attached unique molecular identifiers to single cDNA molecules. TCRdb called the RACE reads again in MiXCR, with one record for every CDR3 protein. The table lists under 55,000 distinct CDR3 sequences, more than 9.5% of them singletons. As for time point: patch test 3, about 24 weeks after DPC sensitization. Indicated treatment: therapeutic diphenylcyclopropenone sensitization with weekly scalp DPC. Sequenced material: whole blood, taken in connection with sensitization to the hapten diphenylcyclopropenone (DPC). The sequence was obtained from a woman aged 40 to 50 with alopecia areata. Some clones in this sample may be carry-over from other donors' samples. The chain carries TRBV6-6 and TRBJ1-1; D is unresolved. The CDR3 sequence is CASSYSGRTNTEAFF. CDR3 nucleotide sequence: TGTGCCAGCAGTTATTCCGGACGGACGAACACTGAAGCTTTCTTT.